Presented here are 2 T cell receptor beta chains from one specimen sequenced in a study of blood T cells in healthy people across ages. For the second PCR, which ran for about 6 to 11 cycles, a sample-barcoded 5' primer and a J-beta primer mix were used. TCRdb recomputed calls from the 5' RACE reads with MiXCR, one row per CDR3 protein. The table records about 800,000 distinct CDR3 sequences, nearly 60% of them present only once. The sequenced sample consisted of blood. Receptors originate from a man aged 25-40 years in good health.

In DNA, the CDR3 is TGTGCCAGCTCACCGGGCGGGGGGCGCGTAAATGAGCAGTACTTC. Translation: CASSPGGGRVNEQYF. The chain employs TRBV18 and TRBJ2-5; 8 nucleotides agree with TRBD2. The trim removed 3 bases at V and 11 bases at J, leaving 14 bases unmatched. This CDR3 contains 15 residues. CDR1 is KGHSH, CDR2 LQKENI, per germline. Combining the CDR3 with reference TRBV18 and TRBJ2-5 gives the whole variable domain NAGVMQNPRHLVRRRGQEARLRCSPMKGHSHVYWYRQLPEEGLKFMVYLQKENIIDESGMPKERFSAEFPKEGPSILRIQQVVRGDSAAYFCASSPGGGRVNEQYFGPGTRLLVL.

The chain's CDR3 is CASSSLLRQRGGPETQYF. For the CDR3, the DNA is TGTGCCAGCAGCTCGCTACTTAGGCAACGGGGGGGCCCTGAGACCCAGTACTTC. The chain recombines TRBV7-2 with TRBJ2-5; 8 bases align to TRBD2. The CDR3 spans 18 residues. The germline gives CDR1 SGHTA, CDR2 FQGNSA. Unmatched junction bases numbered 18, after V lost 4 bases and J lost 5 bases.